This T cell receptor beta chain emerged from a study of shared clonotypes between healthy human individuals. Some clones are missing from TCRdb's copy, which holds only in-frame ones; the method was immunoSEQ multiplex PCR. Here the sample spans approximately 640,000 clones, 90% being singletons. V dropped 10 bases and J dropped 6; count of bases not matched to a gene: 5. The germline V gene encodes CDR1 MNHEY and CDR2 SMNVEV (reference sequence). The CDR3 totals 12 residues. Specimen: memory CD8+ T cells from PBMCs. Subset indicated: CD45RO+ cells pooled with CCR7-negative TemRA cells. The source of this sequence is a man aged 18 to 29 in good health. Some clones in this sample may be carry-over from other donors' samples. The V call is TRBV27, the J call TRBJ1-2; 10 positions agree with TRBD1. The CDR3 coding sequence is TGTGCCACCAAGACAGGGGGCCATGGCTACACCTTC. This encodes CATKTGGHGYTF.